The source of this T cell receptor beta chain is a study of OX40 agonist ivuxolimab in advanced cancers. The CDR3 sequence is 14 residues long. CDR1 and CDR2 (germline): SGDLS, YYNGEE. V lost 2 bases and J lost 6; bases outside the gene matches: 7. The table came from immunoSEQ multiplex PCR; TCRdb's copy has only in-frame clones and leaves some out. There are about 98,000 clones in the sample; about 88% occur only once, and 0.8% to 1% lies in the top ten. The chain links TRBV9 to TRBJ1-2; 7 bases match TRBD1. The source of this sequence is an adult with an advanced solid tumor such as melanoma, head and neck, liver or kidney cancer. This material consisted of CD4+ or CD8+ T cells sorted from blood, taken in a trial of the OX40 agonist ivuxolimab. CDR3 in amino acids: CASSVGRGQNGYTF. CDR3 coding DNA: TGTGCCAGCAGCGTCGGTAGGGGGCAGAATGGCTACACCTTC. Supplemented by reference TRBV9 and TRBJ1-2, the full variable domain reads DSGVTQTPKHLITATGQRVTLRCSPRSGDLSVYWYQQSLDQGLQFLIQYYNGEERAKGNILERFSAQQFPDLHSELNLSSLELGDSALYFCASSVGRGQNGYTFGSGTRLTVV.